This T cell receptor (beta chain) was identified during a study of blood T cell repertoires in COVID-19. At the level of the study: The United States, Italy and Spain were the sources of the acute and convalescent COVID-19 samples. The cDNA or gDNA used as material had been derived from T cells, B-cell-depleted T cells, or PBMCs.

Germline V gives CDR1 SGHRS, CDR2 YFSETQ. This CDR3 region has 13 residues. Between the trimmed V and J ends, which lost 4 bases and 2 bases, there was a span of 10 bases. Authors' methods: Amplifying reference gene primers gave estimates of nucleated cell counts. Assay used: immunoSEQ multiplex PCR; TCRdb lists only in-frame clones, some missing. That table gives V, J and clone size, and the DNA gave D and trimming. The sample holds roughly 150,000 clones, around 83% seen once. The chain combines TRBV5-1 with TRBJ2-7; D is perhaps TRBD2 (5 bases). The clonotype originates from a woman aged 45 to 65 with COVID-19, enrolled during active disease. The material sequenced was peripheral blood. The CDR3 DNA reads as TGCGCCAGCAGCACTAGGGAGACCTACGAGCAGTACTTC. This translates into CASSTRETYEQYF.